This T cell receptor (beta chain) was found in a study of regulatory T cells in long-lasting Graves disease. A word on this clonotype: Its antigen remains unknown.

HTBI primers from iRepertoire and Arm-PCR of CDR3 regions yielded the TCR beta libraries. One entry per CDR3 protein, called by TCRdb with MiXCR from the multiplex PCR reads. The sample shows some 400,000 distinct CDR3 sequences, under 15% of them seen only once. Findings and caveats of the study: New patients shared roughly 1,000 public clonotypes, and persistent patients shared more, with 2,741.

Time point meaning: newly diagnosed GD, antithyroid drugs for less than 3 months. Extracted RNA from PBMCs served as the source of the TCR library. This CDR3 has 17 amino acids. V gave up 0 bases and J gave up 3 bases; unmatched junction bases: 7. Germline V CDR1 and CDR2: WSHSY, SAAADI. The sample was also reused in another study, on T cells in Graves' hyperthyroidism and ophthalmopathy. From that second work: Diagnosis rested on symptoms, serum thyroxine and TRAb, thyroid ultrasound, and orbital computed tomography. Blood shared most expanded thyroid clonotypes above 0.001.

V is TRBV10-2 and J is TRBJ2-7; 11 bases map to TRBD2. This TCR came from a woman between 25 and 40 years old with Graves disease. The specimen was peripheral blood mononuclear cells (PBMCs), collected at new diagnosis, from a patient treated with antithyroid drugs. This CDR3 is CASSESFRLAGHYEQYF. The CDR3 nucleotides read TGCGCCAGCAGTGAGTCTTTTCGACTAGCGGGACACTACGAGCAGTACTTC.